This T cell receptor beta chain was identified during a study of regulatory T cells in long-lasting Graves disease. For TCR beta, libraries came from iRepertoire HTBI primers and Arm-PCR of CDR3 regions. From the multiplex PCR reads, TCRdb called clonotypes with MiXCR, one entry per CDR3 protein. Of over 300,000 distinct CDR3 sequences listed, about 18% were seen once; the top ten hold about 29%. This clonotype was counted at least ten times. The germline gives CDR1 DFQATT, CDR2 SNEGSKA (reference sequence). This CDR3 has 16 residues. Trimming took off 3 bases at V and 6 bases at J, with 18 bases between the two ends. Indicated time point: persistent/refractory GD, antithyroid drugs over 5 years with positive TRAb. PBMC RNA served as the TCR library source.

The sample consisted of peripheral blood mononuclear cells (PBMCs), taken when the disease was refractory, from a patient treated with antithyroid drugs. This TCR derives from a female donor with Graves disease. The V call is TRBV20-1, the J call TRBJ1-6; D is unresolved. The CDR3 nucleotides read TGCAGTGCTAGTAAAGGGCGGCAGGCGCTTAATTCACCCCTCCACTTT. Amino acids: CSASKGRQALNSPLHF.